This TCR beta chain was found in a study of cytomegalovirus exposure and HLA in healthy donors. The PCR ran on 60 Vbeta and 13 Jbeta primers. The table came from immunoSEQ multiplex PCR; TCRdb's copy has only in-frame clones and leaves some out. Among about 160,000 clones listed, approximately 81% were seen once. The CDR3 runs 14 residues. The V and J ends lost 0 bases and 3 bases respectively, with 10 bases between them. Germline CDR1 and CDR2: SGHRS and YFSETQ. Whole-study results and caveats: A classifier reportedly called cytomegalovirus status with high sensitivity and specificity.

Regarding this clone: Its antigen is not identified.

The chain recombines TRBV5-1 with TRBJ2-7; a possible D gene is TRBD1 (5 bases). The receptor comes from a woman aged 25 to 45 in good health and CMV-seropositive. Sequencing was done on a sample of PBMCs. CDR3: CASSLAGQGYEQYF. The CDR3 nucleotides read TGCGCCAGCAGCTTGGCCGGTCAGGGCTACGAGCAGTACTTC.